This record covers a single TCR beta chain. There is no known antigen for this receptor. Nothing much larger sits one base from this clone, and base qualities are not available. The data originate from a study of blood T cell repertoires in COVID-19 (dated by TCRdb to about 2020). Regarding the study in general: Samples from collaborators originated in the United States, Italy and Spain and spanned both the acute and convalescent phases of COVID-19. The material from the prospective study consisted of cDNA or gDNA derived from T cells, B-cell-depleted T cells, or PBMCs. Subjects who had been exposed to COVID-19, were actively infected with it, or had recovered from it provided the deeply sampled blood TCRbeta repertoires that made up the dataset. A freely available public database, intended as a resource for researchers studying the immune response to SARS-CoV-2, is where the repertoires were released. The samples were drawn from two sources: the first 160 participants of the ongoing ImmuneRACE study, and 950 to 1,500 subjects contributed by 6 global collaborators. Sample metadata almost always included a de-identified subject ID, COVID-19 status, age in years and sex. Where available, HLA class I and class II types were taken from metadata supplied by the sample provider and were not determined by assay-based typing.

What the authors observed across the whole study: How much clinical and demographic metadata was included differed by source and by participant, and the metadata was provided uncurated.

At the junction V is shortened by 1 base and J by 2 bases; bases outside the gene matches: 5. The CDR3 starts with the cysteine, ends with the phenylalanine, and has 16 residues. Solely the CDR3 DNA is kept, with 48 bases framed from the first base. The germline V gene gives CDR1 as KGHSH and CDR2 as LQKENI. TCRbeta CDR3 regions were amplified from genomic DNA by means of the immunoSEQ Assay, a bias-controlled multiplex PCR. In the authors' own workflow: Within the assay, amplification of reference gene primers was used to estimate how many nucleated cells each sample contained. To quantify the absolute abundance of each unique TCRbeta CDR3 rearrangement, sequence reads were collapsed and filtered. For each sample, productive Simpson clonality was calculated as the square root of Simpson's diversity index across productive rearrangements. Imported from immuneACCESS, the table was reduced by TCRdb to in-frame sequences with V and J called. These copies leave out some clones; in studies compared against another copy, an unresolved V gene accounts for under half, and the cause of the remainder is not known. Clone size and the V and J calls come from that table; the DNA yielded D and trimming. The sample records about 170,000 clones, 83% of which are singletons. The top ten constitute around 2% of the sample.

Whole blood was collected in K2EDTA tubes by collaborating institutions according to the institutions' own protocols. For TCRbeta analysis, collaborators shipped samples as frozen whole blood, isolated PBMCs, or DNA extracted from either of those sample types. This TCR derives from a woman of 80 years or more with acute or convalescent COVID-19. Sample: peripheral blood. In this chain, TRBV18 is recombined with TRBJ2-3; TRBD2 lines up with 8 middle nucleotides. The CDR3 protein sequence reads: CASSPRAGGYTDTQYF. The bases read TGTGCCAGCTCACCACGGGCGGGAGGCTACACAGATACGCAGTATTTT.